This T cell receptor beta chain was observed in a study of cytomegalovirus exposure and HLA in healthy donors. Study summary: Falling in the Caucasian-associated ancestry cluster were about 83% of 398 genotyped donors.

Note on this clone: Its antigen is unidentified. The same CDR3 can be traced to other DNA sequences in this sample.

The germline V gene encodes CDR1 SNHLY and CDR2 FYNNEI. V lost 6 bases to trimming and J lost 0 bases; unmatched junction nucleotides: 0. This CDR3 has 14 residues. The PCR used 60 Vbeta and 13 Jbeta primers. How the authors handled the data: Later, an analysis found tens of millions of unique TCR beta chains, and 9.5 million to 12 million of these were shared. Clones were sequenced by immunoSEQ multiplex PCR, and TCRdb holds only the in-frame ones, with some missing. That table gives V, J and clone size, and the DNA gave D and trimming. The data show fewer than 200,000 clones, approximately 62% seen once. Findings and caveats of the study: The CMV antigen specificity of a few CMV-associated chains was confirmed through in vitro analysis. Per a prior analysis, the majority of TCR beta V segments were productive roughly 87% or roughly 30% of the time.

The source material was PBMCs. This chain connects TRBV2 to TRBJ2-3; 10 bases are shared with TRBD2. The TCR originated in a man over 45 in good health and CMV-seronegative. CDR3: CASRAGGSTDTQYF. In DNA, the CDR3 is TGTGCCAGCAGAGCGGGGGGGAGCACAGATACGCAGTATTTT.